These 19 T cell receptor beta chains were all obtained from the same sample, sequenced in a study of cytomegalovirus exposure and HLA in healthy donors. Profiled with immunoSEQ multiplex PCR; TCRdb holds only in-frame clones, not every one. Among fewer than 90,000 clones listed, approximately 88% were seen once. The sample taken for sequencing was PBMCs. Receptor source: a woman younger than 30 in good health and CMV-seropositive.

The chain joins TRBV27 to TRBJ1-6, with 7 bases lining up with TRBD1. This CDR3 has 15 residues. V lost 6 bases and J lost 10; bases outside the gene matches: 12. Looked up from germline, CDR1 is MNHEY and CDR2 is SMNVEV (reference sequence). The CDR3 DNA is TGTGCCAGCAGCTACACACAGGGGTCGGGGTCACCCCTCCACTTT. This encodes CASSYTQGSGSPLHF.

The rearrangement joins TRBV5-8 to TRBJ2-7; no firm D call. V gave up 0 bases and J gave up 0 bases, with 10 bases separating them. The CDR3 length is 15 residues. Germline V lookup: CDR1 SGHTS, CDR2 YDEGEE. CDR3 in amino acids: CASSLGRRSSYEQYF. The CDR3 nucleotides read TGTGCCAGCAGCTTGGGCAGACGGAGCTCCTACGAGCAGTACTTC.

The chain combines TRBV6-1 with TRBJ1-5; 7 bases agree with TRBD1. The V gene end was trimmed by 0 bases and the J gene end by 3 bases; junction bases not matched to a gene: 5. Germline loops: CDR1 MNHNS, CDR2 SASEGT. CDR3 size: 16 residues. The CDR3 loop is CASSEAMQGVNQPQHF. In nucleotides, the CDR3 is TGTGCCAGCAGTGAAGCGATGCAGGGGGTCAATCAGCCCCAGCATTTT.

This clone has more than one count but fewer than ten. The rearrangement uses TRBV5-5 and TRBJ2-2; TRBD2 is a possible D gene (5 bases). V was cut by 2 bases and J by 4 bases, with 18 bases left in between. The CDR3 is 17 residues long. Germline V gives CDR1 SGHKS, CDR2 YYEKEE (reference sequence). In DNA form, the CDR3 reads TGTGCCAGCAGCTTTGAGGGCATTCTTCTTGTCACCGGGGAGCTGTTTTTT. Translation: CASSFEGILLVTGELFF.

The J gene is TRBJ2-2, the V gene TRBV27; 14 positions agree with TRBD2. CDR1 MNHEY and CDR2 SMNVEV come from the germline V gene (reference sequence). V shed 8 bases, J shed 7 bases, and the junction held 3 bases outside the gene matches. This CDR3 spans 14 amino acids. CDR3 DNA sequence: TGTGCCAGCCGGGGACTAGCGGGGGTCGGGGAGCTGTTTTTT. Translation gives CASRGLAGVGELFF.

The chain carries TRBV27 and TRBJ2-1, with 8 bases lining up with TRBD2. The CDR3 totals 14 residues. Germline CDR1 reads MNHEY; CDR2 reads SMNVEV (reference sequence). After removal of 6 bases from V and 7 bases from J, the junction contained 8 bases not matched to a gene. CDR3 in amino acids: CASRVGGAGNEQFF. Written as DNA, the CDR3 is TGTGCCAGCAGGGTCGGGGGGGCTGGAAATGAGCAGTTCTTC.

The chain has TRBV28 and TRBJ2-2; D is perhaps TRBD1 (6 bases). Germline-derived CDR1 and CDR2 are MDHEN and SYDVKM. Trimming removed 3 bases at V and 1 base at J, with 9 bases between. The CDR3 has 15 residues. The CDR3 protein is CASSFGTRNTGELFF. CDR3 sequence (DNA): TGTGCCAGCAGTTTTGGGACAAGGAACACCGGGGAGCTGTTTTTT.

This clone has more than one count but fewer than ten. The chain is built from TRBV13 and TRBJ2-7, with D possibly being TRBD1 (7 bases). Trimming stripped 5 bases from V and 5 bases from J, with 19 bases between. The CDR3 contains 15 residues. In germline, CDR1 is PRHDT, CDR2 FYEKMQ (reference sequence). In DNA, the CDR3 is TGTGCCAGCAGCGACTCGGCCAGGGGGGCCCACGAGCAGTACTTC. As protein: CASSDSARGAHEQYF.

This chain joins TRBV4-1 and TRBJ1-2; weak D call: TRBD1 (5 bases). The CDR3 extends over 15 amino acids. Germline assignment: CDR1 MGHRA and CDR2 YSYEKL. Trimming stripped 4 bases from V and 5 bases from J, with 17 bases between. CDR3 in DNA: TGCGCCAGCAGCCCAACCAAGACAGCGGGGTATGGCTACACCTTC. It yields the protein CASSPTKTAGYGYTF.

The genes are TRBV7-9 and TRBJ1-2; possibly TRBD1 for D (6 bases). V lost 5 bases and J lost 5, with 12 bases in between. There are 13 residues in the CDR3. Germline lookup yields CDR1 SEHNR and CDR2 FQNEAQ (reference sequence). The CDR3 protein is CASSPGAGYGYTF. CDR3 DNA sequence: TGTGCCAGCAGCCCAGGGGCTGGGTATGGCTACACCTTC.

The rearrangement joins TRBV5-4 to TRBJ2-7; 7 nucleotides line up with TRBD2. Per germline, CDR1 SGHNT and CDR2 YYREEE (reference sequence). The CDR3 spans 13 residues. With 5 bases clipped from V and 1 base from J, the junction kept 3 bases outside the gene matches. This CDR3 reads CASRPSGSYEQYF. CDR3 nucleotides: TGTGCCAGCAGGCCTAGCGGATCCTACGAGCAGTACTTC.

The V and J genes are TRBV7-2 and TRBJ1-6, with unresolved D. The CDR3 consists of 12 residues. The V gene's germline CDR1 is SGHTA and CDR2 FQGNSA. V shed 2 bases and J shed 9 bases, with 5 bases lying between them. CDR3 in DNA: TGTGCCAGCAGCTTACAGGTTTCACCCCTCCACTTT. This translates into CASSLQVSPLHF. The full variable domain, in which reference TRBV7-2 and TRBJ1-6 provide the parts outside the CDR3, is GAGVSQSPSNKVTEKGKDVELRCDPISGHTALYWYRQSLGQGLEFLIYFQGNSAPDKSGLPSDRFSAERTGGSVSTLTIQRTQQEDSAVYLCASSLQVSPLHFGNGTRLTVT.

This clone was seen only a few times. The chain links TRBV7-2 to TRBJ1-6, with D unresolved. The V end was cut by 2 bases, the J end by 6 bases, with 8 bases between. Per germline, CDR1 SGHTA and CDR2 FQGNSA. The CDR3 has 14 residues. This CDR3 reads CASSLTPSNSPLHF. In DNA, the CDR3 is TGTGCCAGCAGCTTAACCCCGAGTAATTCACCCCTCCACTTT.

The chain recombines TRBV10-1 with TRBJ1-5; D gene ambiguous. The V end lost 3 bases, the J end lost 5 bases, and 8 bases lay between the germline ends. There are 13 residues in the CDR3. Germline loops: CDR1 WNHNN, CDR2 SYGVQD (reference sequence). The CDR3 region is CASSDSDHQPQHF. CDR3 bases: TGCGCCAGCAGTGACAGTGATCATCAGCCCCAGCATTTT.

The chain employs TRBV5-1 and TRBJ1-1, with TRBD1 identical over 9 bases. CDR1 SGHRS and CDR2 YFSETQ come from the germline V gene. CDR3 size: 14 residues. J lost 5 bases, V lost 3 bases, and 5 bases had no gene match. The CDR3: CASSWGTGMTEAFF. CDR3 nucleotide sequence: TGCGCCAGCAGCTGGGGGACAGGGATGACTGAAGCTTTCTTT.

CDR3 sequence reads: CASGPMGANNSPLHF. The CDR3 nucleotides read TGTGCCAGCGGCCCCATGGGAGCAAATAATTCACCCCTCCACTTT. The chain carries TRBV7-9 and TRBJ1-6; D remains unclear. Germline V gene data show CDR1 as SEHNR and CDR2 as FQNEAQ (reference sequence). The CDR3 length is 15 residues. Trimming shortened V by 8 bases and J by 5 bases, and 16 bases separated the two germline ends.

This clone showed up just once. The chain links TRBV7-9 to TRBJ1-1; D uncertain. The V end was cut by 4 bases, the J end by 11 bases, with 8 bases between. The V gene's germline CDR1 is SEHNR and CDR2 FQNEAQ (reference sequence). The CDR3 has 10 amino acids. In DNA form, the CDR3 reads TGTGCCAGCAGCTCCGAGTTTGCTTTCTTT. Amino acid sequence: CASSSEFAFF.

The V gene is TRBV10-1, the J gene TRBJ2-7; D possibly corresponds to TRBD2 (5 bases). The CDR3 is 13 amino acids. With 2 bases removed from V and 7 bases from J, the gap between germline ends came to 12 bases. Germline CDR1 WNHNN, CDR2 SYGVQD (reference sequence). DNA of the CDR3: TGCGCCAGCAGTGAGGAGGGCCTTGGAGAGCAGTACTTC. Amino acids: CASSEEGLGEQYF.

The rearrangement uses TRBV7-7 and TRBJ2-2, with no clear D. CDR1 is SSHAT and CDR2 is FNYEAQ in the germline V gene (reference sequence). There are 13 residues in the CDR3. With 6 bases removed from V and 4 bases from J, the gap between germline ends came to 9 bases. The CDR3 DNA reads TGTGCCAGCAGGGCAGATGTCACCGGGGAGCTGTTTTTT. The encoded protein is CASRADVTGELFF.